Sequencing of this TCR beta chain was carried out in a study of CD8 T cells in ankylosing spondylitis. This clonotype was observed many times. Its antigen is unidentified. MiXCR was run by TCRdb on the 5' RACE reads, yielding one entry per CDR3 protein. The profile shows hundreds of thousands of distinct CDR3 sequences, about 10% of them singletons. General study points: What appeared characteristic of ankylosing spondylitis blood was a TCR beta motif of eight or nine highly homologous variants. The clones that were linked to disease were reported to be significantly enriched in matched synovial fluid samples from ankylosing spondylitis patients.

The CDR3 extends over 13 amino acids. V shed 5 bases and J 6 bases; nucleotides not matched to a gene: 7. From germline, CDR1 is DFQATT and CDR2 SNEGSKA (reference sequence). The TCR originated in a male donor with ankylosing spondylitis or in good health (not recorded which). The rearrangement links TRBV20-1 to TRBJ1-5, with 7 bases matching TRBD1. The sequenced material came from blood, either unsorted or a sorted T cell fraction (not recorded which). CDR3 nucleotide sequence: TGCAGTGCTCCTCGACAGGGCGCTCAGCCCCAGCATTTT. Protein sequence: CSAPRQGAQPQHF.